This TCR beta chain was obtained from a study of MAIT cells during Salmonella Paratyphi A infection (dated by TCRdb to the late 2010s). Results and caveats for the whole study, not just this receptor: Although the availability of volunteer samples limited sample sizes, the sizes were judged adequate for detecting differences between groups. MAIT TRBV usage was found to be oligoclonal, with TRBV20 and TRBV6 favoured, and appeared to be unchanged by infection. Compared with healthy controls, diagnosed volunteers had more expansion or contraction among the top five MAIT clonotypes (around 0.5 versus 0.13), suggesting that infection reshaped the repertoire.

Taken from cysteine to phenylalanine, the CDR3 has 14 residues. The only DNA kept is the CDR3, 42 bases in frame from the first base. From the germline V gene (reference sequence), CDR1 is DFQATT and CDR2 is SNEGSKA. V is pared back by 0 bases and J by 4 bases, with 13 bases lying between the germline termini. The library came from 5' RACE. TCRbeta was amplified in two rounds of PCR using Phusion High-Fidelity polymerase, and the primers added sample-specific barcodes. TCRbeta libraries were made through template-switch cDNA synthesis using SMARTScribe reverse transcriptase and a TRBC-specific primer. After barcoding, samples were pooled and then prepared using the NEBNext Ultra DNA Library Prep Kit for Illumina. Libraries were sequenced on an Illumina MiSeq with the MiSeq reagent kit v2, 300 cycles. The study's processing was this. Reads were demultiplexed by barcode with Jemultiplexer and were aligned with MiTCR using default parameters. VDJtools removed non-functional sequences, and clonotypes were defined by amino acid sequence, with clonotype frequencies based on assigned sequence reads. Clonal space homeostasis binned clonotypes by frequency as over-represented (0.05-1), large, medium and small. TCRdb itself trimmed the public reads at Q25 with fastp, ran MiXCR and retained productive beta chains. Under each unique CDR3 protein, matching rows form one entry showing the most common genes and DNA. TCRdb, not the authors, supplied the V and J calls. The sample contains hundreds of distinct CDR3 sequences, 35% to 40% of them found a single time. The biggest ten clones account for roughly 60% of the sample.

The time point tag for this specimen amounts to: healthy control first sampling. Using flow cytometry, MAIT cells, defined as Valpha7.2+ CD161+ T cells, were identified and sorted. Healthy adult controls were laboratory volunteers or leukocyte cones from the national blood and transplant service. For RNA extraction, between roughly 5,000 and 11,000 MAIT cells per sample were sorted directly into RNAqueous-Micro lysis buffer. As a control for MAIT repertoire stability, unchallenged healthy controls were sampled twice, approximately 23 days apart. Lymphoprep gradient centrifugation was used to isolate peripheral blood mononuclear cells from blood samples and leukocyte cones. Cell sorting used a BD FACSAria Fusion or BD FACSAria III sorter. On this clonotype: What this receptor recognizes is not known. Base-call qualities are not available, and no considerably larger clone is one nucleotide away.

The clonotype was recovered from an adult in good health. Sequencing was carried out using MAIT cells from blood. The chain is encoded by TRBV20-1 joined to TRBJ2-7; 5 matching bases give a weak D call of TRBD2. The DNA sequence follows: TGCAGTGCTAGAGATCTGAGGGAGCCGTACGAGCAGTACTTC. Its product reads: CSARDLREPYEQYF.